This entry describes one TCR beta chain. There are a few counts of this clonotype. Its recognized antigen is unknown. Per-base qualities were not stored, and no clone one base away is much larger. This record belongs to a study of T cells after yellow fever vaccination (dated by TCRdb to between 2019 and 2020). About the investigation overall: The SMART-Seq v4 Ultra Low Input RNA kit was used to prepare libraries from fractions with low cell numbers. To follow T-cell clones before and after primary and booster YFV17D yellow fever vaccination, bulk TCR alpha and beta repertoires were sequenced over time. Two healthy male donors made up the cohort, one aged 18 to 29 years and the other aged 30 to 40 years. Blood was collected at multiple timepoints before and after primary and secondary immunization, and bulk PBMC replicates and cell subsets were isolated.

TCR cDNA was synthesized by 5'RACE template switching, which introduced a universal primer site and unique molecular identifiers. cDNA synthesis was primed from both the TCR alpha and TCR beta constant segments. Libraries were amplified in two PCR steps, with sample barcodes and sequencing adapters added in the second step. Sequencing of libraries was done on Illumina HiSeq 2500 (2x100 bp) or NovaSeq (2x150 bp). In the authors' own workflow: Reads were demultiplexed and collapsed into UMI consensus sequences with MIGEC, and V(D)J alignment was performed with MiXCR. Clonotypes responding to the vaccine were identified with edgeR on replicate PBMC samples, with the criteria of FDR below 0.01 and a log2 fold change above 5 up to day 15. CD4 or CD8 identity was assigned to each bulk clonotype according to whether the clonotype was present at higher abundance in the sequenced CD4 repertoire or the sequenced CD8 repertoire. TCRdb reran the public reads through fastp at Q25 and MiXCR, keeping productive beta chains. Under each unique CDR3 protein, matching rows form one entry showing the most common genes and DNA. Here the V and J calls rest on TCRdb's processing, not on the authors' analysis. The sample records 500,000 to 650,000 distinct CDR3 sequences, around 12% of which are singletons. The ten most abundant clones make up 15% of the sample.

The CDR3 contains 13 residues, cysteine and phenylalanine counted. The DNA shown is the 39-base CDR3, in frame from base 1. Trimming costs V 2 bases and J 8 bases, and their ends lie 9 bases apart. CDR1 MNHNY and CDR2 SVGAGI are derived from the germline V gene (reference sequence). Beyond this particular receptor, the publication reports: Computational filtering was needed because FACS-sorted repertoires could contain abundant contaminating clonotypes from the bulk population. Only two donors were included in the study, so the extent to which the findings can be generalized is limited. Most clones expanded after primary vaccination (almost 97% of CD4 and over 80% of CD8) were re-detected after the booster, suggesting that broad memory maintenance occurred. Compared with the primary T-cell response, the secondary T-cell response was faster but weaker, reaching its peak on day 5 rather than on day 15. A small fraction of clonotypes showed up in both the CD4 and CD8 compartments, probably as a result of convergent recombination.

The sample's treatment or condition label is to be understood as: live attenuated yellow fever vaccine strain. At each blood-draw timepoint, two biological replicates of bulk PBMCs were collected. PBMCs were isolated from peripheral blood using a standard Ficoll-Paque protocol. RNA was extracted with TriZol from bulk PBMCs, CD4 and CD8 fractions, and dextramer-positive and dextramer-negative fractions. Sequenced material: PBMCs, taken on the day of the yellow fever booster vaccination. This chain is built from TRBV6-6 and TRBJ1-4; TRBD1 could be the D gene, as 6 bases match. This clonotype originated in a man aged 30 to 45 who received the YFV17D yellow fever vaccine. For the CDR3, the sequence is CASSYEGGEKLFF. The DNA sequence is as follows: TGTGCCAGCAGTTACGAGGGGGGAGAAAAACTGTTTTTT.